This TCR beta chain came from a study of cytomegalovirus exposure and HLA in healthy donors. Study-level results: Near-uniform donor sequencing depth was presumed by presence/absence analyses.

CDR1 and CDR2 from the germline V gene are SGHTA and FQGNSA. The CDR3 totals 15 residues. The V and J ends lost 1 base and 2 bases respectively, with 12 bases between them. This clone turned up a few times. Its cognate antigen is unknown. Primers included in the PCR were 60 Vbeta and 13 Jbeta primers. Only in-frame clones appear in the TCRdb table, and some are missing; sequencing was by immunoSEQ multiplex PCR. The sample has about 98,000 clones; 75% to 85% are singletons. The chain links TRBV7-2 to TRBJ2-7; perhaps TRBD2 as D (5 bases). The receptor was isolated from a man younger than 30 in good health and CMV-seropositive. Sequenced material: PBMCs. The CDR3 DNA sequence: TGTGCCAGCAGCTTAGATCGGGGATCCCCCTACGAGCAGTACTTC. It codes for CASSLDRGSPYEQYF.